Sequencing of this TCR beta chain was carried out in a study of blood T cell repertoires in COVID-19. Study background: Acute and convalescent COVID-19 specimens originated in the United States, Italy and Spain. In each case, the material was cDNA or gDNA derived from T cells, B-cell-depleted T cells, or PBMCs.

Source study methods: Amplification from reference gene primers served as the basis for estimated nucleated cell counts. Sequencing used immunoSEQ multiplex PCR; TCRdb keeps in-frame clones, though not all of them. V, J and clone size were drawn from that table, and D and trimming were deduced from the DNA. The repertoire includes around 150,000 clones, 65% to 85% of them detected once, and roughly 9% sits in the top ten. V lost 6 bases to trimming and J lost 7 bases, with 13 bases between them. The germline CDR1 and CDR2 sequences are LGHNT and FRNRAP. The CDR3 totals 13 residues. This clone occurred once.

The chain joins TRBV12-5 to TRBJ1-5, with D possibly matching TRBD1 (6 bases). Sequencing was done on a sample of peripheral blood. The receptor was isolated from a woman of 80 years or more with active or convalescent COVID-19. CDR3 sequence (DNA): TGTGCTAGTGGGGGGGACATAAACCAGCCCCAGCATTTT. It yields the protein CASGGDINQPQHF.